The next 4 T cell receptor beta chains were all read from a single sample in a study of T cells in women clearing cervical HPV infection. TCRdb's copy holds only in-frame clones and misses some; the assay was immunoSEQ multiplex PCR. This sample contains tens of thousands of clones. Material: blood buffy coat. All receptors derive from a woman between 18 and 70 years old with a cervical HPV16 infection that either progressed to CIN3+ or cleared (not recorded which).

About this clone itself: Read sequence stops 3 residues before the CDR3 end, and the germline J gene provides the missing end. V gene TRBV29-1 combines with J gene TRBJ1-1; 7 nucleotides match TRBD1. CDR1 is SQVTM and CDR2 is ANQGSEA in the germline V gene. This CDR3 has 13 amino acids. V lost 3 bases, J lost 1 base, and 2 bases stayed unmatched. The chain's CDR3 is CSVDGTENTEAFF. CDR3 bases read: TGCAGCGTTGATGGGACAGAGAACACTGAA.

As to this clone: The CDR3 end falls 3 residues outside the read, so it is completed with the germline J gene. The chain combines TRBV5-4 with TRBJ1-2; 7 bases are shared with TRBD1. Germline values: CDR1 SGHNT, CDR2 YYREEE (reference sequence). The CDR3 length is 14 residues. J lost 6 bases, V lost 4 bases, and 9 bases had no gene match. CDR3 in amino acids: CASSPRQGLDGYTF. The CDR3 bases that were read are TGTGCCAGCAGCCCCCGACAGGGTTTGGATGGC.

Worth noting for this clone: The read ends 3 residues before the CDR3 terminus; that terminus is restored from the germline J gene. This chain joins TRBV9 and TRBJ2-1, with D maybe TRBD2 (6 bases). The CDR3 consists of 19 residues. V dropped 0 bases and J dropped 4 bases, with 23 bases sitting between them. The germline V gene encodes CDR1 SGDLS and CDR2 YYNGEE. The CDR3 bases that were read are TGTGCCAGCAGCGTAGGAAGCGGAATGACTAGAAGATGGTACAATGAG. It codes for CASSVGSGMTRRWYNE. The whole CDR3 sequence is CASSVGSGMTRRWYNEQFF.

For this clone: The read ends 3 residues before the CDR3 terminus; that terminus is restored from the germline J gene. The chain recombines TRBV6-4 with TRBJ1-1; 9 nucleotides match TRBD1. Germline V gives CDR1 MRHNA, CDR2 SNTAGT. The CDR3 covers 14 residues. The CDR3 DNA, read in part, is TGTGCCAGCAGTGACCGGGACAGGGATAGGCCC. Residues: CASSDRDRDRP. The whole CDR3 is CASSDRDRDRPAFF.